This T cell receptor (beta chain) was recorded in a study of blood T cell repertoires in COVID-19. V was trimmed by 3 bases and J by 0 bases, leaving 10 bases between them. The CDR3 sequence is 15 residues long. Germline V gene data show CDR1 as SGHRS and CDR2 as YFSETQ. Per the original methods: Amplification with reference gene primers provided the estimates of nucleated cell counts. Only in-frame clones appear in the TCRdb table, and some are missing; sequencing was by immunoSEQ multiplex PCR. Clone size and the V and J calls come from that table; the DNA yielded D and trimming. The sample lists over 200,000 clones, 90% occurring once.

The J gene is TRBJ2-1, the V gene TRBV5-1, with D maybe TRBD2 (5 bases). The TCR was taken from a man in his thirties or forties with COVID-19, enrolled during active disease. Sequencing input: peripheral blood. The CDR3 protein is CASSSGISSYNEQFF. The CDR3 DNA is TGCGCCAGCAGCTCCGGGATTAGCTCCTACAATGAGCAGTTCTTC.